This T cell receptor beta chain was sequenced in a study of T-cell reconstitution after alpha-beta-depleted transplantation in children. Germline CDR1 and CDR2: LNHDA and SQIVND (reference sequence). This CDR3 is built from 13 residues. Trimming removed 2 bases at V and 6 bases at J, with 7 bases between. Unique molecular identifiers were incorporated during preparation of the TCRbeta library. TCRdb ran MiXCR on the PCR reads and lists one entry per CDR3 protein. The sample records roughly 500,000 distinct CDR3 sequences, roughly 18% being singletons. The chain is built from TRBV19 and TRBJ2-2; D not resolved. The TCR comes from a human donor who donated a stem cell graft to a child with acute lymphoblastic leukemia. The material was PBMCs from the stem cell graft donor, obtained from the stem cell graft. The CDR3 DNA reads TGTGCCAGTAGTATATCCGGGCCCGGGGAGCTGTTTTTT. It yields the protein CASSISGPGELFF.